Below are 10 T cell receptor beta chains sequenced from a single sample in a study of read filtering for tumor transcriptome and immune sequencing. The library was built from about 0.4 ug RNA with molecular barcoded adaptors for alpha/delta and beta/gamma chains. Via MiXCR, TCRdb re-called the reads, giving one row per CDR3 protein. The repertoire holds almost 40,000 distinct CDR3 sequences, with around 15% as singletons. Sequencing input: a population of CD138-negative cells sorted from bone marrow. The receptor source for this set is a donor aged 40 or over with multiple myeloma.

In this sample, this clonotype turned up many times. This chain joins TRBV7-2 and TRBJ2-7, with 9 nucleotides matching TRBD1. Germline V gene sequence: CDR1 SGHTA, CDR2 FQGNSA. The CDR3 is 20 amino acids. The trim removed 3 bases at V and 0 bases at J, leaving 18 bases unmatched. CDR3 sequence: CASSFRSRDRDWRSSYEQYF. Written as DNA, the CDR3 is TGTGCCAGCAGCTTCAGAAGCCGGGACAGGGATTGGAGGAGCTCCTACGAGCAGTACTTC.

Ten or more counts support this clonotype. J is TRBJ2-5 and V is TRBV7-9, with 9 bases identical to TRBD1. Germline loops: CDR1 SEHNR, CDR2 FQNEAQ (reference sequence). CDR3 length: 15 residues. The ends lost 1 base at V and 4 bases at J; junction bases unmatched: 4. CDR3: CASSLGTGVAETQYF. The CDR3 nucleotides are TGTGCCAGCAGCTTAGGGACAGGGGTTGCAGAGACCCAGTACTTC.

The chain carries TRBV28 and TRBJ1-1, with 10 bases lining up with TRBD1. This CDR3 is built from 15 residues. The germline CDR1 and CDR2 sequences are MDHEN and SYDVKM. V trimming: 5 bases; J trimming: 6 bases; junction bases outside the gene matches: 9. CDR3 sequence (DNA): TGTGCCAGCAGTCCTTCGGACAGGGGGTGGGCTGAAGCTTTCTTT. This encodes CASSPSDRGWAEAFF.

This clonotype is medium-sized (0.01 to 0.1%) within its sample. The chain combines TRBV19 with TRBJ2-7; TRBD2 agrees at 7 bases. The ends lost 6 bases at V and 2 bases at J; junction bases unmatched: 7. CDR1 LNHDA and CDR2 SQIVND come from the germline V gene (reference sequence). The CDR3 sequence is 14 residues long. The CDR3 region is CASSPGREAYEQYF. CDR3 DNA: TGTGCCAGTAGCCCGGGACGGGAGGCCTACGAGCAGTACTTC.

This clonotype has at least ten counts. V gene TRBV10-3 combines with J gene TRBJ1-1; D is unclear. CDR3 length: 13 residues. Between the trimmed V and J ends, which lost 6 bases and 5 bases, there was a span of 13 bases. The germline gives CDR1 ENHRY, CDR2 SYGVKD. CDR3 sequence: CAISELGWTEAFF. For the CDR3, the DNA is TGTGCCATCAGCGAACTGGGGTGGACTGAAGCTTTCTTT.

This clonotype occurred many times. The V and J genes are TRBV2 and TRBJ1-1; a possible D gene is TRBD1 (6 bases). The CDR3 has 14 residues. Per the germline V gene, CDR1 is SNHLY and CDR2 is FYNNEI. V gave up 7 bases and J gave up 1 base, with 13 bases separating them. The CDR3 is CASKNRGPNTEAFF. CDR3 DNA sequence: TGTGCCAGCAAGAACCGGGGGCCGAACACTGAAGCTTTCTTT. The complete variable domain, with remaining parts taken from reference TRBV2 and TRBJ1-1, reads EPEVTQTPSHQVTQMGQEVILRCVPISNHLYFYWYRQILGQKVEFLVSFYNNEISEKSEIFDDQFSVERPDGSNFTLKIRSTKLEDSAMYFCASKNRGPNTEAFFGQGTRLTVV.

This clonotype was found many times. A read error is possible here, since a much larger clone lies one base away. This chain joins TRBV18 and TRBJ1-4; a weak D match, TRBD1 (5 bases). Looked up from germline, CDR1 is KGHSH and CDR2 is LQKENI. The CDR3 is made up of 14 amino acids. CDR3 in DNA: TGTGCCAGCTCACCCACAGGACAAAATGAAATACTGTTTTTT. Protein sequence: CASSPTGQNEILFF.

This clonotype was recorded at least ten times. The J gene is TRBJ2-1, the V gene TRBV28; perhaps TRBD1 as D (7 bases). Germline lookup yields CDR1 MDHEN and CDR2 SYDVKM. This CDR3 has 16 residues. With 7 bases removed from V and 4 bases from J, the gap between germline ends came to 20 bases. The CDR3 bases are TGTGCCAGCACCCTAGGAGGGGGCCGAGTTTACAATGAGCAGTTCTTC. This gives the protein CASTLGGGRVYNEQFF.

This clonotype was observed at least ten times. This chain connects TRBV7-9 to TRBJ2-1; 7 bases map to TRBD2. Trimming cost V 0 bases and J 3 bases; bases outside gene matches: 2. Germline CDR1 and CDR2: SEHNR and FQNEAQ (reference sequence). The CDR3 runs to 15 residues. CDR3 bases: TGTGCCAGCAGCTTAGCTGGACTAGACTACAATGAGCAGTTCTTC. Protein: CASSLAGLDYNEQFF.

This clonotype was found many times. The chain joins TRBV3-1 to TRBJ2-3; D call uncertain. V lost 2 bases, J lost 1 base, and 16 bases lay in between. CDR3 size: 17 residues. Germline CDR1 LGHDT, CDR2 YNNKEL (reference sequence). CDR3 sequence: CASSQTTGLRGTDTQYF. The DNA of the CDR3 is TGTGCCAGCAGCCAAACTACGGGCCTCCGGGGCACAGATACGCAGTATTTT.